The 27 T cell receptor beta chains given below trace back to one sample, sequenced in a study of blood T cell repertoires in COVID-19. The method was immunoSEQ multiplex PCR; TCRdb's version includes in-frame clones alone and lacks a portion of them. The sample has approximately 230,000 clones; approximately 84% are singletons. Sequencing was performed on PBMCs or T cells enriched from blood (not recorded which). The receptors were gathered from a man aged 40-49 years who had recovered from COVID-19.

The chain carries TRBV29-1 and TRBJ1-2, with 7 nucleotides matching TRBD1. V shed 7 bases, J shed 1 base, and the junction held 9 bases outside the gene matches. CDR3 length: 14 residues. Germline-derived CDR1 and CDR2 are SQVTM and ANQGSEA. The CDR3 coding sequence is TGCAGCGACGCGACAGGGAGGAATAACTATGGCTACACCTTC. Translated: CSDATGRNNYGYTF.

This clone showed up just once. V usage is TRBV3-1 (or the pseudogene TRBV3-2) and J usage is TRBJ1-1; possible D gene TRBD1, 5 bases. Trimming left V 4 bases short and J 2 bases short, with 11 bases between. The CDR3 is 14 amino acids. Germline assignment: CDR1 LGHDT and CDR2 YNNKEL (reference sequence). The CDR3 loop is CASSRDSSNTEAFF. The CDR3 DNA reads TGTGCCAGCAGCCGTGACAGTTCCAACACTGAAGCTTTCTTT.

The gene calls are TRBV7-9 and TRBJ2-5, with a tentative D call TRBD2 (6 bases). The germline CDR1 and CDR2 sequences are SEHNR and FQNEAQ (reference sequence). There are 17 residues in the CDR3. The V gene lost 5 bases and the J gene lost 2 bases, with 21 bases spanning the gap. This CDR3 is CASSRTNRWAGQETQYF. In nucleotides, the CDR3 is TGTGCCAGCAGCCGTACTAATCGATGGGCGGGACAAGAGACCCAGTACTTC.

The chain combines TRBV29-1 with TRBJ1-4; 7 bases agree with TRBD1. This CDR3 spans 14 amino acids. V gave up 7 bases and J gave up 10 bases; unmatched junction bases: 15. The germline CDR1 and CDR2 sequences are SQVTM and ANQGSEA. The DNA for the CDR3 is TGCAGCGCCAGGGGGACAGAGGATTATGGAAAACTGTTTTTT. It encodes CSARGTEDYGKLFF.

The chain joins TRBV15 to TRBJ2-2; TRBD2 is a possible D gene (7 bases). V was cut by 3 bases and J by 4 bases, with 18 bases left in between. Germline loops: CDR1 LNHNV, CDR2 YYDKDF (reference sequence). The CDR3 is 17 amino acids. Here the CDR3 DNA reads TGTGCCACCAGCAGGAAGGGGAGGGGGACGGGCACCGGGGAGCTGTTTTTT. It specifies CATSRKGRGTGTGELFF.

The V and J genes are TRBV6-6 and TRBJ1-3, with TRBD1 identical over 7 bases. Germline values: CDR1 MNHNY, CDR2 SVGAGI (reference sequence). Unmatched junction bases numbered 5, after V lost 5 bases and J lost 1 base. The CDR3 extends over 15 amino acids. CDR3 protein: CASSRDRDSGNTIYF. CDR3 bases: TGTGCCAGCAGTCGGGACAGAGATTCTGGAAACACCATATATTTT.

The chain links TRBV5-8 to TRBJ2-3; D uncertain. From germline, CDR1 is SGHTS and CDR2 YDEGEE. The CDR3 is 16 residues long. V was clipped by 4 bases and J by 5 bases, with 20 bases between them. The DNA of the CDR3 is TGTGCCAGCAGCCCAACTATGCTATCCACGGGAGATACGCAGTATTTT. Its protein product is CASSPTMLSTGDTQYF.

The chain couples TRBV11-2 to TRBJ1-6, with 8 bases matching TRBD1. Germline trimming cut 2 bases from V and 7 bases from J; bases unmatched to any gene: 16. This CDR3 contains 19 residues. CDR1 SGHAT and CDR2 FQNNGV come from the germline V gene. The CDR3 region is CASSLRVGQGATRNSPLHF. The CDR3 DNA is TGTGCCAGCAGCTTAAGGGTCGGACAGGGAGCCACTAGGAATTCACCCCTCCACTTT.

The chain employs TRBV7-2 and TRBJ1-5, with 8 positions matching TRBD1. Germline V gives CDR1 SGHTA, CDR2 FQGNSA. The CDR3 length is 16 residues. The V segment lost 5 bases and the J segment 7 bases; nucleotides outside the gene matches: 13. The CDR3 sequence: CASSPSLAGGGQPQHF. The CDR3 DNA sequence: TGTGCCAGCAGCCCCTCTCTCGCAGGGGGCGGCCAGCCCCAGCATTTT.

As DNA, the CDR3 is TGTGCCAGCAGTCCGCGGGGGAGGGGGGACACTGAAGCTTTCTTT. It yields the protein CASSPRGRGDTEAFF. This chain joins TRBV27 and TRBJ1-1; D is perhaps TRBD1 (6 bases). The CDR3 spans 15 residues. Germline lookup yields CDR1 MNHEY and CDR2 SMNVEV (reference sequence). The germline V and J ends were trimmed by 5 bases and 3 bases, with 16 bases remaining between them.

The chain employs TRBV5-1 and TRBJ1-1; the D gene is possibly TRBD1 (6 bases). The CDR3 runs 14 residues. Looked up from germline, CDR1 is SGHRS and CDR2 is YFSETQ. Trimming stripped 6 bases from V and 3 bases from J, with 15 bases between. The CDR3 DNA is TGCGCCAGCAATGGGGGCACGGAAGACACTGAAGCTTTCTTT. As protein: CASNGGTEDTEAFF.

This CDR3 is CASSLHLGRAGYTF. The DNA of the CDR3 is TGTGCCAGCAGCCTCCACCTGGGCAGGGCTGGCTACACCTTC. This chain connects TRBV14 to TRBJ1-2; the D gene is possibly TRBD1 (5 bases). The germline V gene encodes CDR1 SGHDN and CDR2 FVKESK. CDR3 size: 14 residues. Trimming stripped 4 bases from V and 7 bases from J, with 16 bases between.

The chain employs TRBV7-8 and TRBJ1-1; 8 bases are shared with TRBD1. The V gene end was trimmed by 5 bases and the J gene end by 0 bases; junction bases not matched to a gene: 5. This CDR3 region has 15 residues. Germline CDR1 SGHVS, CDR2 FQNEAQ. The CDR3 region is CASSIRQGMNTEAFF. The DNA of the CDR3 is TGTGCCAGCAGCATTCGACAGGGGATGAACACTGAAGCTTTCTTT.

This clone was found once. The DNA of the CDR3 is TGTGCCAGCAGTTTCCTAGATAACACCGGGGAGCTGTTTTTT. This translates into CASSFLDNTGELFF. The chain joins TRBV27 to TRBJ2-2, with unresolved D. V was clipped by 3 bases and J by 2 bases, with 7 bases between them. CDR3 length equals 14 residues. The germline gives CDR1 MNHEY, CDR2 SMNVEV (reference sequence).

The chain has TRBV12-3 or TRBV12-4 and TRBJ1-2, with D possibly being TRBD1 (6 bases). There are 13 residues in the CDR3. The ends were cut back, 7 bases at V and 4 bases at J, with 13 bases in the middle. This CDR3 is CASNIQGSYGYTF. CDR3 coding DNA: TGTGCCAGCAACATACAGGGCTCCTATGGCTACACCTTC.

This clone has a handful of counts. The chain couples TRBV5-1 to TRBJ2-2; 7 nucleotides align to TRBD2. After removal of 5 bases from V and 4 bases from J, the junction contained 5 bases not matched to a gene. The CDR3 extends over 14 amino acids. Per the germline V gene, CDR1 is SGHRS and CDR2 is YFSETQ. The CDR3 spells CASSRLATTGELFF. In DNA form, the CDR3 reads TGCGCCAGCAGTCGACTAGCTACCACCGGGGAGCTGTTTTTT.

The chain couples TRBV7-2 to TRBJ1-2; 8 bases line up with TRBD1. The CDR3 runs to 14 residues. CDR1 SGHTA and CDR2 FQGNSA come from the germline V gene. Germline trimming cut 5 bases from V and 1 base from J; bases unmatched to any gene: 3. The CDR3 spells CASSPDRGNYGYTF. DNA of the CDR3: TGTGCCAGCAGCCCCGACAGGGGTAACTATGGCTACACCTTC.

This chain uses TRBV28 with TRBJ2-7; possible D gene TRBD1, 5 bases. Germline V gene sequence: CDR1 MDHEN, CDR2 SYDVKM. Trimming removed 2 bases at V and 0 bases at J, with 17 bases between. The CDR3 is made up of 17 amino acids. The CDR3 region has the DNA TGTGCCAGCAGTTTAGTCTACCCAGACAGAAGCTCCTACGAGCAGTACTTC. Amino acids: CASSLVYPDRSSYEQYF. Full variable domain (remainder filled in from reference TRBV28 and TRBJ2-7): DVKVTQSSRYLVKRTGEKVFLECVQDMDHENMFWYRQDPGLGLRLIYFSYDVKMKEKGDIPEGYSVSREKKERFSLILESASTNQTSMYLCASSLVYPDRSSYEQYFGPGTRLTVT.

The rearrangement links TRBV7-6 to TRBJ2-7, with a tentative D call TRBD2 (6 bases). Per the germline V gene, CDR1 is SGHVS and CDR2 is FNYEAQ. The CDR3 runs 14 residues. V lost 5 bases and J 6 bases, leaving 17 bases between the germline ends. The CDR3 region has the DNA TGTGCCAGCAGCCCCTTCGGAGGGATAGGCGAGCAGTACTTC. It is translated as CASSPFGGIGEQYF.

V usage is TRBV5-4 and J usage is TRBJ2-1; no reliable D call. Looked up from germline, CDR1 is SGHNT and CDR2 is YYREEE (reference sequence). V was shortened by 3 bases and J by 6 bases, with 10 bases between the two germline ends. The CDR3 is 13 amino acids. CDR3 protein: CASSSVEANEQFF. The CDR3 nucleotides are TGTGCCAGCAGCTCGGTCGAGGCCAATGAGCAGTTCTTC.

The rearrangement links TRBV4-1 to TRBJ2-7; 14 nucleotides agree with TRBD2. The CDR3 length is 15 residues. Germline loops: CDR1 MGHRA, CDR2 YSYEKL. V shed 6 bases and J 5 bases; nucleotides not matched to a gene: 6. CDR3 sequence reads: CASREGGLAGDEQYF. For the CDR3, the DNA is TGCGCCAGCAGGGAGGGGGGACTAGCGGGGGACGAGCAGTACTTC.

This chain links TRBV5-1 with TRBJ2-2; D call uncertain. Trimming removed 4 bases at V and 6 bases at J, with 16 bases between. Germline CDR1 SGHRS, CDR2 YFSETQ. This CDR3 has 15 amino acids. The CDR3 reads CASSVPGPKAGELFF. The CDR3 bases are TGCGCCAGCAGCGTACCAGGCCCGAAGGCCGGGGAGCTGTTTTTT.

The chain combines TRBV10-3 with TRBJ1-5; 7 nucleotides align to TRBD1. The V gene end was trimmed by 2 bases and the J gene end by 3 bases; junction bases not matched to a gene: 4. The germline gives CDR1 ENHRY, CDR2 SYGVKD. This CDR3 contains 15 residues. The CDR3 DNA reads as TGTGCCATCAGTGAGGCGGGACAGCACAATCAGCCCCAGCATTTT. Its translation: CAISEAGQHNQPQHF.

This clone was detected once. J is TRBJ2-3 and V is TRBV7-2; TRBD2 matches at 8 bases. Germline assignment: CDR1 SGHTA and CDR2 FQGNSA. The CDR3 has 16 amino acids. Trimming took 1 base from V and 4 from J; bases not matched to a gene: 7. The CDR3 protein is CASSLGPGGASDTQYF. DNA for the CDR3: TGTGCCAGCAGCTTAGGTCCCGGGGGGGCGTCAGATACGCAGTATTTT.

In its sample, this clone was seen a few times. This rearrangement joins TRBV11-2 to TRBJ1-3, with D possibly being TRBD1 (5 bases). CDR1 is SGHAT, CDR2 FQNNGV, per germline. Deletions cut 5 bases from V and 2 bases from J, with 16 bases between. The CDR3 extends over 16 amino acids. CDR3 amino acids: CASSPFGVGAGNTIYF. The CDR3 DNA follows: TGTGCCAGCAGCCCATTTGGGGTAGGGGCTGGAAACACCATATATTTT.

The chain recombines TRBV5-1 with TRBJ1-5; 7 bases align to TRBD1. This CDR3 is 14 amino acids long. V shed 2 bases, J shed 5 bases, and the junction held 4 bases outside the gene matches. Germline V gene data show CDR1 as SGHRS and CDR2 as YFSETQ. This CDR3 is CASSLTGADQPQHF. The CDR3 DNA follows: TGCGCCAGCAGCTTAACAGGGGCGGATCAGCCCCAGCATTTT.

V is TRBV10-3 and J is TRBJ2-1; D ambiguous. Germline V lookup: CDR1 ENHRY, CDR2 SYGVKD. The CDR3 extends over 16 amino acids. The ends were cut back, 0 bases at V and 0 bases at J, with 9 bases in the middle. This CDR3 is CAISESGQPSYNEQFF. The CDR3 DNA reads TGTGCCATCAGTGAGTCTGGGCAGCCCTCCTACAATGAGCAGTTCTTC.